A selection of T cell receptor beta chains follows, all from one sample in a study of CD8+ T cells in alopecia areata. Sequenced by immunoSEQ multiplex PCR; TCRdb stores in-frame clones only, minus some. The table records about 210,000 clones, 55% to 70% of them present only once. The specimen comprised CD4+ T cells sorted from blood, sampled at week 4, from a patient treated with tofacitinib. These receptors originate from a human donor with alopecia areata. The CDR3 runs from the conserved cysteine through the conserved F or W. Fields, in order: V gene, D gene, J gene, CDR3 protein, CDR3 DNA. A D gene is named only where the DNA matches it firmly.

V gene: TRBV6-5; D gene: .; J gene: TRBJ1-6; CDR3 protein: CASSYGTDYSPLHF; CDR3 DNA: TGTGCCAGCAGTTACGGGACTGACTATTCACCCCTCCACTTT
V gene: TRBV29-1; D gene: TRBD1; J gene: TRBJ2-1; CDR3 protein: CSVDPGTGGNEQFF; CDR3 DNA: TGCAGCGTTGACCCCGGGACAGGGGGGAATGAGCAGTTCTTC
V gene: TRBV25-1; D gene: .; J gene: TRBJ1-6; CDR3 protein: CASSESRVAGVSPLHF; CDR3 DNA: TGTGCCAGCAGTGAATCTCGAGTGGCAGGGGTTTCACCCCTCCACTTT
V gene: TRBV7-2; D gene: .; J gene: TRBJ2-7; CDR3 protein: CASKGQLTSYEQYF; CDR3 DNA: TGTGCCAGCAAGGGGCAATTGACCTCCTACGAGCAGTACTTC
V gene: TRBV29-1; D gene: .; J gene: TRBJ2-2; CDR3 protein: CSVSAGELFF; CDR3 DNA: TGCAGCGTTTCAGCCGGGGAGCTGTTTTTT
V gene: TRBV13; D gene: TRBD1; J gene: TRBJ2-5; CDR3 protein: CASSLGQGIQETQYF; CDR3 DNA: TGTGCCAGCAGCTTGGGACAGGGGATCCAAGAGACCCAGTACTTC
V gene: TRBV29-1; D gene: .; J gene: TRBJ2-6; CDR3 protein: CSVVWGASGANVLTF; CDR3 DNA: TGCAGCGTGGTGTGGGGGGCGTCTGGGGCCAACGTCCTGACTTTC
V gene: TRBV29-1; D gene: .; J gene: TRBJ1-1; CDR3 protein: CSVERGLTSEAFF; CDR3 DNA: TGCAGCGTTGAGAGAGGGTTAACCTCTGAAGCTTTCTTT
V gene: TRBV30; D gene: .; J gene: TRBJ1-2; CDR3 protein: CAWTNSRGAQVGGYTF; CDR3 DNA: TGTGCCTGGACCAACTCTAGGGGGGCCCAGGTTGGTGGCTACACCTTC
V gene: TRBV7-2; D gene: TRBD2; J gene: TRBJ2-1; CDR3 protein: CASSLNSLAGGLYSPFF; CDR3 DNA: TGTGCCAGCAGCCTAAACTCACTAGCGGGGGGCCTATACTCCCCGTTCTTC